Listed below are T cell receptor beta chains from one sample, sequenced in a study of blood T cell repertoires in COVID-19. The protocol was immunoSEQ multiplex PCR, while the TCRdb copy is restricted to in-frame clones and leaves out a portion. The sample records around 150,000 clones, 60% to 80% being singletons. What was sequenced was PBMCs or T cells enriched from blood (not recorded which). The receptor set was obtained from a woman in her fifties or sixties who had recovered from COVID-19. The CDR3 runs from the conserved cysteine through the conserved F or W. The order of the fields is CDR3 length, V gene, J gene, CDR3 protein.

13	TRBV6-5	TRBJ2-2	CASVAPNTGELFF
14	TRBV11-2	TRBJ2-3	CASSLRGQGDTQYF
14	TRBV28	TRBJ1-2	CASRPLWGGDGYTF
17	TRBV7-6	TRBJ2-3	CASSLELAGGGTDTQYF
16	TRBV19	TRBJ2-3	CASSTGGGGNTDTQYF
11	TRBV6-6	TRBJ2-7	CASSIYYEQYF
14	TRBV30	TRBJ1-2	CAWTGTGVRYGYTF
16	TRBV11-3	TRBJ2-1	CASSLGLTSGNNEQFF
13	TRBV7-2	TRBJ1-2	CASSNRGGYGYTF
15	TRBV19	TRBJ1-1	CASSPFGEGRTEAFF
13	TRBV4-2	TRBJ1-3	CASSQDRGNTIYF
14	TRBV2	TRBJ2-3	CASSEQGRADTQYF
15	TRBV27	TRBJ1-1	CASSPEGRLNTEAFF
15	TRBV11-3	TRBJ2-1	CASSLTGEGYNEQFF
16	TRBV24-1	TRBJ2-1	CATSDQLAGAYNEQFF
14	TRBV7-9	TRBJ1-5	CAIRQGDGNQPQHF
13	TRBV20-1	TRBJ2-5	CSASMVAGETQYF
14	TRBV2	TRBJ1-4	CASRARGAGEKLFF
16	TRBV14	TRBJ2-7	CASSPPGLAGTHEQYF
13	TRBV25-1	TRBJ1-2	CASSEVPNYGYTF
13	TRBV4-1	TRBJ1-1	CASKGAANTEAFF
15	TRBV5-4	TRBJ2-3	CASSLDRDRTDTQYF
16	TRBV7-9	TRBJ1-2	CASSLGQGGSRYGYTF
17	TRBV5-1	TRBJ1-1	CASSSYARTGVNTEAFF
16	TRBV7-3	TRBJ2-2	CASSTFSGRETGELFF
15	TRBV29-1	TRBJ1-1	CSVRVESGVVPEAFF
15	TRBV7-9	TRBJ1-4	CASSLNRGSSGKLFF
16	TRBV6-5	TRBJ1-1	CASSYGTGGARTEAFF
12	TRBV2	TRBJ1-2	CASSEVSLGYTF
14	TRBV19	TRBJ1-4	CASTEGTGIEKLFF
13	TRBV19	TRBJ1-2	CASSIDRGDRYTF
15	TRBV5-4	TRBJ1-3	CASSQDRAHGNTIYF
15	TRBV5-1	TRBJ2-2	CASNFDRPNTGELFF
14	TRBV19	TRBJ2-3	CASSVAGGWGTQYF
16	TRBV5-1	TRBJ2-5	CASSPGQEITKETQYF
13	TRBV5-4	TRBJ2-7	CASSPGQGAEQYF
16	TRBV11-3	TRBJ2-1	CASSLGVGRQYNEQFF
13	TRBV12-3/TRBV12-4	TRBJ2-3	CASSSGSTDTQYF
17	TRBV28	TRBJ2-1	CASSLPGTSGNVDEQFF